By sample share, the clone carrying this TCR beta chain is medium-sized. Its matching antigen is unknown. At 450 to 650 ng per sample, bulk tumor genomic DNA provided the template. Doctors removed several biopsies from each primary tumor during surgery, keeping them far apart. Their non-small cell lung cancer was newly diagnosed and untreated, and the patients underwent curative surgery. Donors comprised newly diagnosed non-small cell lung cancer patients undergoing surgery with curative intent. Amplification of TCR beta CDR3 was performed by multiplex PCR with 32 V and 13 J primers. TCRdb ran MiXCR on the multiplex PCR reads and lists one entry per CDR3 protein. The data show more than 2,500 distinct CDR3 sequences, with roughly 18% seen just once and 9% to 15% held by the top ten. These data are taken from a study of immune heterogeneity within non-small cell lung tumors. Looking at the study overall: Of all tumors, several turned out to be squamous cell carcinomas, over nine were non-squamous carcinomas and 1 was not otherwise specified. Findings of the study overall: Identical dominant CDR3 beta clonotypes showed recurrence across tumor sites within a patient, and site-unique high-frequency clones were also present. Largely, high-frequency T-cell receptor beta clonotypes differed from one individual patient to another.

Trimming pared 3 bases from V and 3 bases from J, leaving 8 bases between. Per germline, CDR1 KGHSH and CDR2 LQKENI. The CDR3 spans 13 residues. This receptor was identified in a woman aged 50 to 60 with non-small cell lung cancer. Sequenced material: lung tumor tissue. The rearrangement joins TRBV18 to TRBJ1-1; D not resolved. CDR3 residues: CASSPIGHTEAFF. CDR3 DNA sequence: TGTGCCAGCTCACCGATCGGTCACACTGAAGCTTTCTTT.